This T cell receptor beta chain was identified during a study of blood T cell repertoires in COVID-19. About the research overall: The United States, Italy and Spain supplied acute and convalescent COVID-19 samples. T cells, B-cell-depleted T cells, or PBMCs supplied cDNA or gDNA.

V lost 1 base and J lost 4; bases outside the gene matches: 5. The germline V gene encodes CDR1 MNHEY and CDR2 SVGEGT. This CDR3 has 16 residues. In the source study's methods: It was from reference gene primer amplification that nucleated cell counts were estimated. The method was immunoSEQ multiplex PCR; TCRdb's version includes in-frame clones alone and lacks a portion of them. V, J and clone size were drawn from that table, and D and trimming were deduced from the DNA. Of a few hundred thousand clones listed, 80% to 90% are singletons. This clonotype was obtained from a man aged 40-55 years with acute or convalescent COVID-19. The chain is built from TRBV6-2 or TRBV6-3 and TRBJ2-7, with TRBD1 matching over 12 bases. The sample consisted of peripheral blood. The CDR3 nucleotides are TGTGCCAGCAGTTACTACCGGGACAGGGGGCAATACGAGCAGTACTTC. It specifies CASSYYRDRGQYEQYF.